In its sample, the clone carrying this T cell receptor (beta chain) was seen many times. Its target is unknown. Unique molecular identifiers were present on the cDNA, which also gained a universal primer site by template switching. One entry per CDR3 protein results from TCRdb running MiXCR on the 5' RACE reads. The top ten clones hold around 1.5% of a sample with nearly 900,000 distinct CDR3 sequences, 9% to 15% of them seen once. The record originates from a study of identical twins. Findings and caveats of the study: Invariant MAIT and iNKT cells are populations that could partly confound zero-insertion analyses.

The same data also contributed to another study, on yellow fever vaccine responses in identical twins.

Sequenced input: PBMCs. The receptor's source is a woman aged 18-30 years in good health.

CDR3 region: CASSLGVYETQYF. For the CDR3, the DNA is TGCGCCAGCAGCTTAGGTGTATATGAGACCCAGTACTTC. The chain employs TRBV5-1 and TRBJ2-5; D not resolved. Germline V CDR1 and CDR2: SGHRS, YFSETQ. The CDR3 sequence is 13 residues long. The V end lost 2 bases, the J end lost 5 bases, and 10 bases lay between the germline ends.